These 31 T cell receptor beta chains were sequenced from one sample in a study of T cells in Graves' hyperthyroidism and ophthalmopathy (dated by TCRdb to about 2019). Receptor amplification or capture employed multiplex PCR. Sequencing was carried out with an Illumina HiSeq 2000. The TCR beta CDR3 regions were amplified from the RNA transcripts. For the first round of RT-PCR on the TCR CDR3, the HTBI primer set was used together with the Qiagen OneStep RT-PCR kit. TCRdb reran the public reads through fastp at Q25 and MiXCR, keeping productive beta chains. Merged by CDR3 protein, the rows form single entries marked with the most common genes and DNA. The sample data list 500,000 to 800,000 distinct CDR3 sequences, and around 13% of these were observed just once. The top ten constitute approximately 13% of the sample. The specimen was blood. All receptors derive from a woman between 45 and 65 years old with Graves' ophthalmopathy.

This clonotype was observed many times. This chain links TRBV7-8 with TRBJ1-2; 7 bases line up with TRBD1. Germline CDR1 and CDR2: SGHVS and FQNEAQ. J was trimmed by 5 bases and V by 5 bases; bases with no gene match: 8. The CDR3 runs 14 residues. Written as DNA, the CDR3 is TGTGCCAGCAGCCAACAGGGGCCGGGGTATGGCTACACCTTC. Protein product: CASSQQGPGYGYTF.

The rearrangement links TRBV20-1 to TRBJ2-3; D tentatively fits TRBD1 or TRBD2 (6 bases each). Trimming removed 1 base at V and 2 bases at J, with 13 bases between. The CDR3 is 15 amino acids. The germline V gene encodes CDR1 DFQATT and CDR2 SNEGSKA (reference sequence). The CDR3 reads CSARGGAGLTDTQYF. Here the CDR3 DNA reads TGCAGTGCTAGAGGGGGGGCGGGCCTCACAGATACGCAGTATTTT.

This clonotype was seen at least ten times. CDR3 loop: CASSQSRGRADEQYF. Here the CDR3 DNA reads TGTGCCAGCAGTCAGAGTCGAGGGAGGGCGGACGAGCAGTACTTC. This rearrangement joins TRBV2 to TRBJ2-7, with 7 bases identical to TRBD2. The CDR3 runs to 15 residues. V shed 5 bases and J 5 bases; nucleotides not matched to a gene: 12. The germline CDR1 and CDR2 sequences are SNHLY and FYNNEI.

This clonotype has a count of ten or more. The V gene is TRBV3-1, the J gene TRBJ2-7; unclear D gene. CDR1 LGHDT and CDR2 YNNKEL come from the germline V gene (reference sequence). Trimming removed 6 bases at V and 7 bases at J, with 13 bases between. The CDR3 totals 12 residues. The CDR3 DNA sequence: TGTGCCAGCAGTCCAAGTCACAGAGAGCAGTACTTC. This sequence encodes CASSPSHREQYF.

V is TRBV7-6 and J is TRBJ2-1; D unclear. The CDR3 totals 17 residues. V was trimmed by 5 bases and J by 4 bases, leaving 21 bases between them. The germline gives CDR1 SGHVS, CDR2 FNYEAQ. CDR3 protein: CASSPRTDRVDYNEQFF. DNA of the CDR3: TGTGCCAGCAGCCCCCGGACCGACCGCGTGGATTACAATGAGCAGTTCTTC.

This clonotype was counted many times. This chain links TRBV28 with TRBJ2-7; 10 positions match TRBD1. Trimming removed 4 bases from V and 7 bases from J; junction bases left unmatched: 1. The CDR3 totals 12 residues. Germline CDR1 reads MDHEN; CDR2 reads SYDVKM. The CDR3 DNA is TGTGCCAGCAGTTGGACAGGGGGTGAGCAGTACTTC. Translating gives CASSWTGGEQYF.

At least ten counts were recorded for this clonotype. The chain recombines TRBV15 with TRBJ1-1; tentatively, D is TRBD1 (5 bases). V lost 0 bases to trimming and J lost 7 bases, with 9 bases between them. The CDR3 loop spans 13 amino acids. Germline V gene data show CDR1 as LNHNV and CDR2 as YYDKDF (reference sequence). In nucleotides, the CDR3 is TGTGCCACCAGCAGAGAAAGGGACGGTGAAGCTTTCTTT. Its protein is CATSRERDGEAFF.

The chain carries TRBV27 and TRBJ2-1, with no clear D. The CDR3 consists of 17 residues. The V and J ends lost 5 bases and 0 bases respectively, with 17 bases between them. Looked up from germline, CDR1 is MNHEY and CDR2 is SMNVEV (reference sequence). CDR3 region: CASSPLLLVSSYNEQFF. In DNA form, the CDR3 reads TGTGCCAGCAGTCCACTCCTTCTAGTAAGCTCCTACAATGAGCAGTTCTTC.

This sequence joins TRBV27 and TRBJ2-5; TRBD1 agrees at 8 bases. This CDR3 spans 15 amino acids. Per the germline V gene, CDR1 is MNHEY and CDR2 is SMNVEV (reference sequence). Trimming at V came to 5 bases and at J to 7 bases, leaving 12 bases not matched to a gene. CDR3 sequence (DNA): TGTGCCAGCAGTCAGGGGGCTGGGACCCCCGGGACCCAGTACTTC. This sequence encodes CASSQGAGTPGTQYF.

This clonotype was seen repeatedly, ten times or more. The chain combines TRBV24-1 with TRBJ2-2; the match to TRBD1 covers 8 bases. The CDR3 loop spans 19 amino acids. Germline values: CDR1 KGHDR, CDR2 SFDVKD. V was pared by 3 bases and J by 0 bases, with 11 bases of the junction left unmatched. CDR3 protein: CATSDPHWTGTSNTGELFF. CDR3 sequence (DNA): TGTGCCACCAGTGATCCTCATTGGACAGGGACCTCGAACACCGGGGAGCTGTTTTTT.

This clonotype came up many times. V and J are TRBV4-3 and TRBJ1-1; the D is unclear. The length of the CDR3 is 14 residues. Germline CDR1 is LGHNA and CDR2 is YSLEER. V was clipped by 1 base and J by 4 bases, with 10 bases between them. CDR3: CASSQGAGPTEAFF. In DNA, the CDR3 is TGCGCCAGCAGCCAAGGGGCCGGCCCCACTGAAGCTTTCTTT.

This chain links TRBV24-1 with TRBJ1-3; the match to TRBD1 covers 7 bases. This CDR3 has 15 amino acids. CDR1 is KGHDR and CDR2 is SFDVKD in the germline V gene. The J segment lost 0 bases and the V segment lost 3 bases, leaving 1 base of the junction unmatched. The CDR3 spells CATSDAGGSGNTIYF. DNA for the CDR3: TGTGCCACCAGTGATGCAGGGGGCTCTGGAAACACCATATATTTT.

Notes on this clonotype: This clone may be a read error of a much larger clone one base away. The J gene is TRBJ2-2, the V gene TRBV6-1; D is ambiguous. The germline V gene encodes CDR1 MNHNS and CDR2 SASEGT. The length of the CDR3 is 15 residues. Trimming stripped 2 bases from V and 0 bases from J, with 7 bases between. The CDR3 here is CASSELGTNTGELFF. In DNA form, the CDR3 reads TGTGCCAGCAGTGAATTGGGGACGAACACCGGGGAGCTGTTTTTT.

Regarding this clonotype: The junction differs from germline at one of its ends, possibly a read error. This chain connects TRBV7-2 to TRBJ1-4, with TRBD1 as a possible D gene (6 bases). Per the germline V gene, CDR1 is SGHTA and CDR2 is FQGNSA. CDR3 length: 16 residues. The CDR3 sequence: CASSLGQRGSREKLFF. The CDR3 DNA reads TGCGCCAGCAGCCTCGGACAGAGGGGATCGAGGGAAAAACTGTTTTTT.

This clonotype was seen many times. The rearrangement links TRBV7-9 to TRBJ2-7; 9 positions agree with TRBD2. The germline V gene has CDR1 SEHNR and CDR2 FQNEAQ (reference sequence). Germline trimming cut 0 bases from V and 5 bases from J; bases unmatched to any gene: 11. This CDR3 spans 17 amino acids. The CDR3 region has the DNA TGTGCCAGCAGCTTAGCGACTTCCCCAGCGGGAGGTCACGAGCAGTACTTC. Translation: CASSLATSPAGGHEQYF.

This clonotype was seen ten or more times. The V call is TRBV3-1, the J call TRBJ2-7; 13 bases map to TRBD2. In germline, CDR1 is LGHDT, CDR2 YNNKEL (reference sequence). This CDR3 spans 18 amino acids. J lost 5 bases, V lost 3 bases, and 13 bases had no gene match. CDR3 region: CASSHSFGGTSGIHEQYF. The CDR3, as DNA: TGTGCCAGCAGCCACTCGTTCGGAGGGACTAGCGGGATCCACGAGCAGTACTTC.

The sample holds many counts of this clonotype. This rearrangement joins TRBV7-2 to TRBJ1-5, with TRBD1 matching over 11 bases. There are 15 residues in the CDR3. The V gene end was trimmed by 4 bases and the J gene end by 7 bases; junction bases not matched to a gene: 6. CDR1 SGHTA and CDR2 FQGNSA come from the germline V gene. Here the CDR3 reads CASSWTGGAGQPQHF. CDR3 sequence (DNA): TGTGCCAGCAGCTGGACAGGGGGCGCAGGGCAGCCCCAGCATTTT.

The chain employs TRBV2 and TRBJ2-1; TRBD2 agrees at 13 bases. The V gene end was trimmed by 7 bases and the J gene end by 8 bases; junction bases not matched to a gene: 5. The CDR3 runs to 14 residues. CDR1 is SNHLY, CDR2 FYNNEI, per germline. The chain's CDR3 is CASTTSGRNYEQFF. In DNA, the CDR3 is TGTGCCAGCACGACTAGCGGGAGGAACTATGAGCAGTTCTTC.

This clonotype has a count of ten or more. CDR3 loop: CATRGTGSVTEAFF. CDR3 DNA sequence: TGTGCCACCAGAGGGACAGGAAGCGTCACTGAAGCTTTCTTT. This chain joins TRBV24-1 and TRBJ1-1; 8 bases fit TRBD1. Losses at the gene ends were 7 bases for V and 4 bases for J; bases not matched to a gene: 7. From germline, CDR1 is KGHDR and CDR2 SFDVKD. The CDR3 has 14 residues.

In its sample, this clonotype was seen many times. The V call is TRBV27, the J call TRBJ1-1; D is possibly TRBD1 (5 bases). This CDR3 has 13 residues. V was pared by 7 bases and J by 3 bases, with 12 bases between. Germline V CDR1 and CDR2: MNHEY, SMNVEV (reference sequence). CDR3 coding DNA: TGTGCCAGCAAGGGGTCGATGGACACTGAAGCTTTCTTT. Its translation is CASKGSMDTEAFF.

This clonotype has a count of ten or more. V is TRBV7-9 and J is TRBJ1-1; maybe TRBD1 (6 bases). V gave up 5 bases and J gave up 11 bases, with 24 bases separating them. Germline V gene sequence: CDR1 SEHNR, CDR2 FQNEAQ (reference sequence). CDR3 length: 15 residues. The chain's CDR3 is CASSPGAGRRGHAFF. The CDR3 nucleotides are TGTGCCAGCAGCCCCGGTGCGGGTCGGCGGGGGCATGCTTTCTTT.

This clonotype came up many times. The rearrangement uses TRBV11-3 and TRBJ1-5; D unclear. From germline, CDR1 is SGHNT and CDR2 YENEEA. This CDR3 spans 13 amino acids. V was cut by 2 bases and J by 6 bases, with 8 bases left in between. The CDR3 DNA follows: TGTGCCAGCAGCTTATCGGCTGGTCAGCCCCAGCATTTT. This codes for CASSLSAGQPQHF.

This clonotype appeared many times. This chain uses TRBV11-2 with TRBJ2-3; 8 nucleotides match TRBD2. Germline CDR1 SGHAT, CDR2 FQNNGV. The CDR3 totals 14 residues. After removal of 6 bases from V and 1 base from J, the junction contained 3 bases not matched to a gene. CDR3 in DNA: TGTGCCAGCAGGACTAGCGAACGCACAGATACGCAGTATTTT. Protein sequence: CASRTSERTDTQYF. The entire variable domain, with the rest obtained from reference TRBV11-2 and TRBJ2-3, is as follows: EAGVAQSPRYKIIEKRQSVAFWCNPISGHATLYWYQQILGQGPKLLIQFQNNGVVDDSQLPKDRFSAERLKGVDSTLKIQPAKLEDSAVYLCASRTSERTDTQYFGPGTRLTVL.

This clonotype occurred many times. The chain is built from TRBV27 and TRBJ1-2; 7 bases fit TRBD1. Germline V gives CDR1 MNHEY, CDR2 SMNVEV (reference sequence). Trimming removed 4 bases from V and 8 bases from J; junction bases left unmatched: 16. The CDR3 extends over 16 amino acids. The CDR3 DNA follows: TGTGCCAGCAGTTCGCGATTCGACAGGGTAGTTGTAGGCTACACCTTC. It translates to CASSSRFDRVVVGYTF.

Of note for this clonotype: The junction shows a germline mismatch at one end, possibly a read error. The gene calls are TRBV29-1 and TRBJ2-1; no clear D. The germline CDR1 and CDR2 sequences are SQVTM and ANQGSEA. This CDR3 comprises 14 residues. CDR3 amino acids: CSVEVVSSYNEQFF. DNA for the CDR3: TGCAGCGTGGAAGTGGTTTCGTCCTACAATGAGCAGTTCTTC.

The chain joins TRBV6-1 to TRBJ2-7, with TRBD2 identical over 10 bases. The germline V gene has CDR1 MNHNS and CDR2 SASEGT. The CDR3 sequence is 16 residues long. Unmatched junction bases numbered 15, after V lost 6 bases and J lost 7 bases. CDR3 nucleotide sequence: TGTGCCAGCAGGGACGAATCTATAGCGGGAGGTGGTGAGCAGTACTTC. Protein sequence: CASRDESIAGGGEQYF.

V usage is TRBV19 and J usage is TRBJ1-2; unclear D gene. The CDR3 contains 12 residues. Germline assignment: CDR1 LNHDA and CDR2 SQIVND (reference sequence). Trimming shortened V by 3 bases and J by 4 bases, and 6 bases separated the two germline ends. CDR3 in amino acids: CASSIWGYGYTF. Here the CDR3 DNA reads TGTGCCAGTAGTATTTGGGGCTATGGCTACACCTTC.

The V and J genes are TRBV6-1 and TRBJ2-7; 7 nucleotides align to TRBD2. Per the germline V gene, CDR1 is MNHNS and CDR2 is SASEGT. The CDR3 runs 13 residues. The trim removed 6 bases at V and 6 bases at J, leaving 8 bases unmatched. The CDR3 DNA reads TGTGCCAGCAGCGGGGGGAGCGTAGGCGAGCAGTACTTC. It codes for CASSGGSVGEQYF.

There are many counts of this clonotype. This chain connects TRBV4-2 to TRBJ2-7; D unclear. The CDR3 spans 13 residues. Germline CDR1 and CDR2: LGHNA and YNFKEQ. The germline V and J ends were trimmed by 0 bases and 6 bases, with 9 bases remaining between them. CDR3 bases: TGTGCCAGCAGCCAAGAATCCGAGAGCGAGCAGTACTTC. It is translated as CASSQESESEQYF.

This clonotype was detected a few times. The chain is built from TRBV15 and TRBJ2-3; TRBD1 matches 9 bases. Germline V lookup: CDR1 LNHNV, CDR2 YYDKDF (reference sequence). The junction had 4 bases not matched to a gene; V was cut back by 4 bases and J by 2 bases. CDR3 length: 15 amino acids. CDR3 nucleotides: TGTGCCACCAGCACCACAGGGGGCCCCACAGATACGCAGTATTTT. This encodes CATSTTGGPTDTQYF.

This clonotype was counted many times. This chain joins TRBV7-9 and TRBJ2-3; D is perhaps TRBD1 (5 bases). CDR3 size: 14 residues. V was cut by 0 bases and J by 7 bases, with 11 bases left in between. Germline CDR1 is SEHNR and CDR2 is FQNEAQ (reference sequence). CDR3 sequence: CASSLALGANTQYF. The CDR3 bases are TGTGCCAGCAGCTTAGCGCTTGGGGCAAATACGCAGTATTTT.